A single sample gave rise to the 31 T cell receptor beta chains below, sequenced in a study of early T cells in non-severe SARS-CoV-2 infection (dated by TCRdb to the early 2020s). The library came from 5' RACE. The listed sequencing device is NextSeq 500. TCRdb's own reprocessing of the public reads used fastp at Q25 and MiXCR and kept productive beta chains. Identical CDR3 proteins give one entry, which carries the most common genes and DNA. The sample contains around 70,000 distinct CDR3 sequences, less than 15% of them found a single time. The ten largest clones capture approximately 4% of the sample. What was sequenced was whole blood. These receptors all come from an adult who was a healthcare worker with PCR-confirmed SARS-CoV-2 infection or an uninfected control (not recorded which).

This clonotype was counted only a few times. The genes are TRBV7-9 and TRBJ2-3; D possibly corresponds to TRBD2 (5 bases). The CDR3 is 14 residues long. The V end was cut by 1 base, the J end by 6 bases, with 11 bases between. In germline, CDR1 is SEHNR, CDR2 FQNEAQ (reference sequence). The CDR3 sequence is CASSLGTGGDTQYF. Written as DNA, the CDR3 is TGTGCCAGCAGCTTAGGAACTGGCGGGGATACGCAGTATTTT.

Of note for this clonotype: A much larger clone differs by one base, so this may be a read error. J is TRBJ2-5 and V is TRBV27; unclear D gene. Germline V gives CDR1 MNHEY, CDR2 SMNVEV (reference sequence). The CDR3 is made up of 14 amino acids. Trimming took 0 bases from V and 2 from J, leaving 7 bases between them. The CDR3 spells CASSLSTPQETQYF. For the CDR3, the DNA is TGTGCCAGCAGTTTATCGACTCCGCAAGAGACCCAGTACTTC.

The CDR3 protein is CASSQGLLTDGYTF. CDR3 DNA: TGTGCCAGCAGCCAAGGGCTTTTGACAGATGGCTACACCTTC. The chain is built from TRBV3-1 and TRBJ1-2, with D possibly being TRBD1 (5 bases). The V end lost 1 base, the J end lost 6 bases, and 12 bases lay between the germline ends. CDR3 length: 14 residues. Looked up from germline, CDR1 is LGHDT and CDR2 is YNNKEL (reference sequence).

This clonotype was counted between two and nine times. The chain uses TRBV7-6 and TRBJ2-7, with 12 bases identical to TRBD2. CDR3 length: 15 amino acids. CDR1 is SGHVS and CDR2 is FNYEAQ in the germline V gene. Losses at the gene ends were 2 bases for V and 3 bases for J; bases not matched to a gene: 2. The CDR3 loop reads CASSLLTSGSYEQYF. The CDR3 DNA sequence: TGTGCCAGCAGCTTACTGACTAGCGGGAGCTACGAGCAGTACTTC. Using reference TRBV7-6 and TRBJ2-7 for the parts outside the CDR3, the full variable domain is GAGVSQSPRYKVTKRGQDVALRCDPISGHVSLYWYRQALGQGPEFLTYFNYEAQQDKSGLPNDRFSAERPEGSISTLTIQRTEQRDSAMYRCASSLLTSGSYEQYFGPGTRLTVT.

This clonotype was seen repeatedly, ten times or more. The V and J genes are TRBV27 and TRBJ2-7, with TRBD1 identical over 10 bases. The CDR3 has 15 residues. The V segment lost 6 bases and the J segment 2 bases; nucleotides outside the gene matches: 7. In germline, CDR1 is MNHEY, CDR2 SMNVEV (reference sequence). The CDR3 protein is CASSLTGTGAYEQYF. As DNA, the CDR3 is TGTGCCAGCAGCCTTACCGGGACAGGGGCCTACGAGCAGTACTTC.

This clonotype has a handful of counts. The chain combines TRBV27 with TRBJ1-4; a possible D gene is TRBD1 (5 bases). The CDR3 covers 15 residues. The V and J ends lost 6 bases and 7 bases respectively, with 18 bases between them. Looked up from germline, CDR1 is MNHEY and CDR2 is SMNVEV (reference sequence). CDR3 loop: CASSSSGTYGEKLFF. In DNA form, the CDR3 reads TGTGCCAGCAGCAGCTCCGGGACTTACGGTGAAAAACTGTTTTTT.

The chain employs TRBV5-1 and TRBJ1-6, with D tentatively TRBD1 (5 bases). Germline V gene lookup returns CDR1 SGHRS and CDR2 YFSETQ. Trimming took off 4 bases at V and 7 bases at J, with 9 bases between the two ends. The CDR3 is 13 residues long. The CDR3 is CASSKTENSPLHF. In nucleotides, the CDR3 is TGCGCCAGCAGCAAGACAGAGAATTCACCCCTCCACTTT.

The CDR3 nucleotides are TGCAGTGCTAGAAGCGGGACACAAGAGACCCAGTACTTC. Translated, it gives CSARSGTQETQYF. This rearrangement joins TRBV20-1 to TRBJ2-5; D might be TRBD2 (7 bases). V shed 2 bases and J shed 2 bases, with 9 bases lying between them. CDR3 size: 13 residues. Germline-derived CDR1 and CDR2 are DFQATT and SNEGSKA (reference sequence).

This clonotype was observed many times. V and J are TRBV5-1 and TRBJ2-1; the D gene could be TRBD1 or TRBD2 (5 bases each). V was trimmed by 7 bases and J by 3 bases, leaving 17 bases between them. This CDR3 has 15 residues. Germline V gene lookup returns CDR1 SGHRS and CDR2 YFSETQ. Written as DNA, the CDR3 is TGCGCCAGCGGCCCCTCGCCGGGGCTCTACAATGAGCAGTTCTTC. Translation gives CASGPSPGLYNEQFF.

This clonotype occurred a few times. The chain is built from TRBV24-1 and TRBJ2-7, with D unresolved. V lost 4 bases to trimming and J lost 2 bases, with 8 bases between them. Germline V lookup: CDR1 KGHDR, CDR2 SFDVKD. This CDR3 has 13 residues. The CDR3 here is CATSEPVTYEQYF. In DNA form, the CDR3 reads TGTGCCACCAGTGAGCCAGTCACCTACGAGCAGTACTTC.

This clonotype was recorded a few times. The V call is TRBV18, the J call TRBJ1-3; unclear D gene. Germline V gene sequence: CDR1 KGHSH, CDR2 LQKENI. Trimming pared 0 bases from V and 0 bases from J, leaving 9 bases between. This CDR3 comprises 16 residues. The CDR3 spells CASSPPSSRSGNTIYF. The CDR3 region has the DNA TGTGCCAGCTCACCACCGAGCAGTCGCTCTGGAAACACCATATATTTT. Complete variable domain (other parts from reference TRBV18 and TRBJ1-3): NAGVMQNPRHLVRRRGQEARLRCSPMKGHSHVYWYRQLPEEGLKFMVYLQKENIIDESGMPKERFSAEFPKEGPSILRIQQVVRGDSAAYFCASSPPSSRSGNTIYFGEGSWLTVV.

A few counts support this clonotype. The V gene is TRBV12-3 or TRBV12-4, the J gene TRBJ2-3; 13 bases are shared with TRBD2. The CDR3 sequence is 16 residues long. V lost 8 bases, J lost 3 bases, and 8 bases stayed unmatched. The CDR3, as DNA: TGTGCCAGCGGACTAGCGGGAGCACTTACAACAGATACGCAGTATTTT. Amino acids: CASGLAGALTTDTQYF.

This clonotype was picked up many times. This chain connects TRBV28 to TRBJ1-5; maybe TRBD1 (6 bases). Trimming stripped 4 bases from V and 1 base from J, with 14 bases between. Germline loops: CDR1 MDHEN, CDR2 SYDVKM. This CDR3 contains 16 residues. The CDR3 DNA reads TGTGCCAGCAGTTCCCTCCTCAGGGGAAGCAATCAGCCCCAGCATTTT. Translation: CASSSLLRGSNQPQHF. Based on the CDR3 plus reference TRBV28 and TRBJ1-5, the full variable domain is DVKVTQSSRYLVKRTGEKVFLECVQDMDHENMFWYRQDPGLGLRLIYFSYDVKMKEKGDIPEGYSVSREKKERFSLILESASTNQTSMYLCASSSLLRGSNQPQHFGDGTRLSIL.

This clonotype was found many times. This chain joins TRBV6-6 and TRBJ1-3; D gene unclear. Per germline, CDR1 MNHNY and CDR2 SVGAGI (reference sequence). This CDR3 is 16 amino acids long. With 0 bases removed from V and 0 bases from J, the gap between germline ends came to 9 bases. Here the CDR3 reads CASSYSQRFSGNTIYF. CDR3 in DNA: TGTGCCAGCAGTTACTCGCAGAGGTTCTCTGGAAACACCATATATTTT.

This clonotype was seen more than once but under ten times. This chain links TRBV20-1 with TRBJ2-7; TRBD2 matches 8 bases. The CDR3 is 16 amino acids. J lost 3 bases, V lost 0 bases, and 10 bases had no gene match. CDR1 DFQATT and CDR2 SNEGSKA come from the germline V gene (reference sequence). CDR3 nucleotide sequence: TGCAGTGCTAGAGATGTGGATAGCGGGAATCTCTACGAGCAGTACTTC. Encoded protein: CSARDVDSGNLYEQYF.

About this clonotype: This may be a read error: a much more frequent sequence differs by one nucleotide. The chain links TRBV28 to TRBJ2-1; D ambiguous. Looked up from germline, CDR1 is MDHEN and CDR2 is SYDVKM. CDR3 length: 15 residues. The CDR3 region is CASSLGPNSYDEQFF. The CDR3 DNA is TGTGCCAGCAGCCTAGGGCCGAACTCCTACGATGAGCAGTTCTTC.

This clonotype has at least ten counts. The chain employs TRBV2 and TRBJ2-3; no clear D gene. Per the germline V gene, CDR1 is SNHLY and CDR2 is FYNNEI. This CDR3 has 13 amino acids. V was shortened by 7 bases and J by 3 bases, with 11 bases between the two germline ends. CDR3 coding DNA: TGTGCCAGCATCCGAAACCCGACAGATACGCAGTATTTT. Its protein is CASIRNPTDTQYF.

This rearrangement joins TRBV7-6 to TRBJ2-1; 7 bases are a match to TRBD1. The trim removed 1 base at V and 4 bases at J, leaving 1 base unmatched. Germline V gives CDR1 SGHVS, CDR2 FNYEAQ. This CDR3 is built from 14 residues. The chain's CDR3 is CASSLGQGYNEQFF. CDR3 sequence (DNA): TGTGCCAGCAGCTTAGGACAGGGTTACAATGAGCAGTTCTTC.

The V call is TRBV18, the J call TRBJ1-6; 8 nucleotides align to TRBD1. The CDR3 extends over 18 amino acids. Germline CDR1 reads KGHSH; CDR2 reads LQKENI. V was clipped by 4 bases and J by 9 bases; unmatched bases: 17. CDR3 residues: CASSLTGGSSSTGSPLHF. DNA of the CDR3: TGTGCCAGCTCACTCACAGGGGGTTCGAGTTCTACAGGTTCACCCCTCCACTTT.

This clonotype was counted many times. This sequence joins TRBV7-2 and TRBJ1-3; no firm D call. Trimming took off 5 bases at V and 6 bases at J, with 20 bases between the two ends. The V gene's germline CDR1 is SGHTA and CDR2 FQGNSA. This CDR3 has 16 residues. This CDR3 is CASSLHPPAGPNTIYF. The DNA for the CDR3 is TGTGCCAGCAGCCTTCACCCGCCCGCAGGCCCAAACACCATATATTTT. The entire variable domain, with the rest obtained from reference TRBV7-2 and TRBJ1-3, is as follows: GAGVSQSPSNKVTEKGKDVELRCDPISGHTALYWYRQSLGQGLEFLIYFQGNSAPDKSGLPSDRFSAERTGGSVSTLTIQRTQQEDSAVYLCASSLHPPAGPNTIYFGEGSWLTVV.

This clonotype was seen ten or more times. The chain combines TRBV5-6 with TRBJ2-1, with 8 bases aligning to TRBD1. The CDR3 totals 11 residues. Trimming removed 4 bases from V and 9 bases from J; junction bases left unmatched: 0. Germline V lookup: CDR1 SGHDT, CDR2 YYEEEE. The DNA for the CDR3 is TGTGCCAGCAGCACAGGGGGTGAGCAGTTCTTC. It yields the protein CASSTGGEQFF.

This rearrangement joins TRBV29-1 to TRBJ2-3; D is perhaps TRBD1 (5 bases). The CDR3 runs to 12 residues. V shed 6 bases and J shed 2 bases, with 9 bases lying between them. From germline, CDR1 is SQVTM and CDR2 ANQGSEA. The CDR3 nucleotides read TGCAGCGTACAGGATTCCACAGATACGCAGTATTTT. It codes for CSVQDSTDTQYF.

This clonotype was seen repeatedly, ten times or more. The chain links TRBV6-6 to TRBJ2-7; 9 positions match TRBD2. Germline V gene data show CDR1 as MNHNY and CDR2 as SVGAGI (reference sequence). The CDR3 covers 17 residues. J was trimmed by 1 base and V by 10 bases; bases with no gene match: 17. The CDR3 protein is CATAKQLAGGGSYEQYF. DNA of the CDR3: TGTGCCACAGCAAAGCAACTAGCGGGCGGAGGATCCTACGAGCAGTACTTC.

Notes on this clonotype: A much larger clone lies one base from this, so it may be a read error. This sequence joins TRBV7-9 and TRBJ2-1; TRBD2 agrees at 10 bases. This CDR3 has 16 amino acids. Looked up from germline, CDR1 is SEHNR and CDR2 is FQNEAQ (reference sequence). CDR3 in DNA: TGTGCCAGCAGCCATACCGGGACTAGCGTATACAATGGGCAGTTCTTC. Its translation is CASSHTGTSVYNGQFF.

This clonotype was found many times. This sequence joins TRBV7-9 and TRBJ1-3, with TRBD1 as a possible D gene (5 bases). Trimming took off 2 bases at V and 3 bases at J, with 14 bases between the two ends. The CDR3 is 16 residues long. Germline V lookup: CDR1 SEHNR, CDR2 FQNEAQ (reference sequence). This CDR3 is CASSLRGAARGNTIYF. The CDR3 nucleotides are TGTGCCAGCAGCTTAAGAGGGGCAGCCCGTGGAAACACCATATATTTT.

This clonotype was observed at least ten times. The V gene is TRBV11-2, the J gene TRBJ2-5; perhaps TRBD1 as D (5 bases). Germline CDR1 SGHAT, CDR2 FQNNGV. CDR3 length: 14 amino acids. Between the trimmed V and J ends, which lost 0 bases and 5 bases, there was a span of 10 bases. This CDR3 reads CASSLDRTPETQYF. CDR3 DNA: TGTGCCAGCAGCTTAGATCGGACACCTGAGACCCAGTACTTC.

The chain is built from TRBV23-1 and TRBJ2-1, with TRBD2 identical over 9 bases. TRBV23-1 is marked as an open reading frame, function uncertain. V lost 2 bases to trimming and J lost 2 bases; unmatched junction nucleotides: 16. The CDR3 contains 20 residues. For the CDR3, the DNA is TGCGCCAGCAGTCAAAGAACTCCTCGGCGGGAGGGCAGGGCCTACAATGAGCAGTTCTTC. Translation: CASSQRTPRREGRAYNEQFF.

The rearrangement joins TRBV20-1 to TRBJ1-1, with a weak D call TRBD1 (5 bases). The CDR3 contains 17 residues. The V gene lost 6 bases and the J gene lost 0 bases, with 23 bases spanning the gap. Germline V gene data show CDR1 as DFQATT and CDR2 as SNEGSKA (reference sequence). The CDR3 DNA reads as TGCAGTGCCAAACCTCTGCCGGGGCCCGGGATGAACACTGAAGCTTTCTTT. It specifies CSAKPLPGPGMNTEAFF.

A few counts support this clonotype. The chain employs TRBV12-5 and TRBJ2-1; D is perhaps TRBD1 or TRBD2 (6 bases each). The CDR3 runs 15 residues. Deletions cut 6 bases from V and 10 bases from J, with 22 bases between. Germline values: CDR1 LGHNT, CDR2 FRNRAP. In nucleotides, the CDR3 is TGTGCTAGTGGCCTGCGGGACAAGGGGTCTTTCGAGCAGTTCTTC. Translation gives CASGLRDKGSFEQFF. The full variable domain, its missing parts supplied by reference TRBV12-5 and TRBJ2-1, is DARVTQTPRHKVTEMGQEVTMRCQPILGHNTVFWYRQTMMQGLELLAYFRNRAPLDDSGMPKDRFSAEMPDATLATLKIQPSEPRDSAVYFCASGLRDKGSFEQFFGPGTRLTVL.

The chain joins TRBV28 to TRBJ2-7; D possibly corresponds to TRBD1 (5 bases). Trimming cost V 2 bases and J 5 bases, with 7 bases left between them. The germline CDR1 and CDR2 sequences are MDHEN and SYDVKM. The CDR3 length is 12 residues. The CDR3 region has the DNA TGTGCCAGCAGTTTACAGGGTAACGAGCAGTACTTC. It yields the protein CASSLQGNEQYF. Supplemented by reference TRBV28 and TRBJ2-7, the full variable domain reads DVKVTQSSRYLVKRTGEKVFLECVQDMDHENMFWYRQDPGLGLRLIYFSYDVKMKEKGDIPEGYSVSREKKERFSLILESASTNQTSMYLCASSLQGNEQYFGPGTRLTVT.

The CDR3 bases are TGCAGCGTCATGGGACTAGCTGGAGGTTCGGATACGCAGTATTTT. Its protein product is CSVMGLAGGSDTQYF. The chain carries TRBV29-1 and TRBJ2-3, with 9 bases fitting TRBD2. The CDR3 has 15 residues. V was clipped by 6 bases and J by 6 bases; unmatched bases: 13. Germline lookup yields CDR1 SQVTM and CDR2 ANQGSEA.